This T cell receptor beta chain was retrieved from a study of blood T cell repertoires in COVID-19. Turning to the study itself: Acute-phase and convalescent COVID-19 samples originated in the United States, Italy and Spain. From T cells, B-cell-depleted T cells, or PBMCs came the material, which was cDNA or gDNA.

Authors' processing steps: The authors estimated nucleated cell counts from reference gene primer amplification. Sequencing was performed with immunoSEQ multiplex PCR; in TCRdb, only in-frame clones are kept and a portion is missing. For V, J and clone size, that table is used; D and trimming come from the DNA. The table lists about 33,000 clones, 75% to 90% of them singletons, with 7.3% in the top ten. Trimming shortened V by 0 bases and J by 3 bases, and 6 bases separated the two germline ends. The germline V gene encodes CDR1 PRHDT and CDR2 FYEKMQ (reference sequence). The CDR3 extends over 14 amino acids.

The chain recombines TRBV13 with TRBJ1-3; TRBD1 might be the D (5 bases). The receptor was derived from a human donor in a cohort sampled during active COVID-19. The material sequenced was peripheral blood. CDR3 in amino acids: CASSLGTDGNTIYF. DNA of the CDR3: TGTGCCAGCAGCTTAGGGACAGATGGAAACACCATATATTTT.